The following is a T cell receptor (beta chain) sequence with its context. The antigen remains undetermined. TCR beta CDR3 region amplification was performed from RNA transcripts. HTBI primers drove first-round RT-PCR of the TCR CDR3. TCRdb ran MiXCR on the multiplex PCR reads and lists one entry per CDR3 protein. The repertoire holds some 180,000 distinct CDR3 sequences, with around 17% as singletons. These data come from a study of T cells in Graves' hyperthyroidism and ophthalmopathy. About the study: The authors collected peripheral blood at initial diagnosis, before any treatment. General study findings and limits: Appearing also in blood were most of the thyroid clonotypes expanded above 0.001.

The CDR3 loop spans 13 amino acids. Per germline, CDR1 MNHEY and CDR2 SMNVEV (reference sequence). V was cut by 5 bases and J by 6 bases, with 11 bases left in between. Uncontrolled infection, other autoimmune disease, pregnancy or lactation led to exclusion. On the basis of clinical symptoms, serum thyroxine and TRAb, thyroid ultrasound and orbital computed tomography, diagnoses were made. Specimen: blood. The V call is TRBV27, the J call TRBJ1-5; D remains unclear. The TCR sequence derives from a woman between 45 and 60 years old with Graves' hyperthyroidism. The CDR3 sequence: CASSPTPGQPQHF. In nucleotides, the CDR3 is TGTGCCAGCAGTCCCACCCCGGGTCAGCCCCAGCATTTT.